Listed here are 8 T cell receptor beta chains from one sample, sequenced in a study of blood T cell repertoires in COVID-19. TCRdb's copy holds only in-frame clones and misses some; the assay was immunoSEQ multiplex PCR. The sample comprises 300,000 or so clones, around 86% of which are singletons, and less than 11% rests with the top ten. Sample: PBMCs or T cells enriched from blood (not recorded which). The receptors here all came from a woman aged 18-29 years who had recovered from COVID-19.

V is TRBV6-6 and J is TRBJ2-7, with a weak D call TRBD2 (7 bases). This CDR3 region has 14 residues. The V gene's germline CDR1 is MNHNY and CDR2 SVGAGI (reference sequence). Trimming removed 5 bases at V and 3 bases at J, with 14 bases between. The DNA for the CDR3 is TGTGCCAGCAGTCTTAAGCGGGACAACTACGAGCAGTACTTC. As protein: CASSLKRDNYEQYF.

J is TRBJ2-4 and V is TRBV7-8; D gene ambiguous. The CDR3 runs 14 residues. Trimming removed 3 bases at V and 8 bases at J, with 14 bases between. The germline V gene has CDR1 SGHVS and CDR2 FQNEAQ. The CDR3 sequence is CASSLIPYGDIQYF. The CDR3 bases are TGTGCCAGCAGCTTGATCCCCTATGGAGACATTCAGTACTTC.

The chain joins TRBV19 to TRBJ2-7; D might be TRBD1 (5 bases). Per the germline V gene, CDR1 is LNHDA and CDR2 is SQIVND (reference sequence). This CDR3 has 14 residues. The germline V and J ends were trimmed by 0 bases and 3 bases, with 9 bases remaining between them. Here the CDR3 DNA reads TGTGCCAGTAGTATAGATGGGCAGGGCTACGAGCAGTACTTC. Protein product: CASSIDGQGYEQYF.

The genes are TRBV24-1 and TRBJ2-5; maybe TRBD2 (6 bases). This CDR3 spans 14 amino acids. The ends were cut back, 10 bases at V and 3 bases at J, with 17 bases in the middle. CDR1 and CDR2 from the germline V gene are KGHDR and SFDVKD. As DNA, the CDR3 is TGTGCCACGGCCGGGGGAGCTCCCGAAGAGACCCAGTACTTC. Amino acid sequence: CATAGGAPEETQYF.

The chain employs TRBV5-1 and TRBJ1-4; possibly TRBD1 for D (6 bases). From germline, CDR1 is SGHRS and CDR2 YFSETQ. The CDR3 is 15 residues long. The ends were cut back, 2 bases at V and 4 bases at J, with 12 bases in the middle. In DNA, the CDR3 is TGCGCCAGCAGCTTACAGGGACACTTTAATGAAAAACTGTTTTTT. It yields the protein CASSLQGHFNEKLFF. The full variable domain, completed using reference TRBV5-1 and TRBJ1-4, is KAGVTQTPRYLIKTRGQQVTLSCSPISGHRSVSWYQQTPGQGLQFLFEYFSETQRNKGNFPGRFSGRQFSNSRSEMNVSTLELGDSALYLCASSLQGHFNEKLFFGSGTQLSVL.

The chain recombines TRBV7-9 with TRBJ2-2, with D maybe TRBD1 (5 bases). Germline V gives CDR1 SEHNR, CDR2 FQNEAQ (reference sequence). The CDR3 loop spans 16 amino acids. The V gene lost 5 bases and the J gene lost 5 bases, with 18 bases spanning the gap. The CDR3 here is CASSLLGRSRTGELFF. The CDR3 DNA reads as TGTGCCAGCAGCCTCCTGGGGCGATCCAGGACCGGGGAGCTGTTTTTT.

The V gene is TRBV30, the J gene TRBJ1-4, with D unresolved. The CDR3 is 13 amino acids. Trimming pared 1 base from V and 7 bases from J, leaving 10 bases between. Germline lookup yields CDR1 GTSNPN and CDR2 SVGIG (reference sequence). DNA of the CDR3: TGTGCCTGGAGTGCGGGAAGAAGTGAAAAACTGTTTTTT. Amino acids: CAWSAGRSEKLFF.

This chain connects TRBV6-5 to TRBJ1-2, with 8 bases identical to TRBD1. The CDR3 runs to 12 residues. V shed 7 bases, J shed 10 bases, and the junction held 8 bases outside the gene matches. Germline assignment: CDR1 MNHEY and CDR2 SVGAGI. CDR3 sequence: CASTPTGVFYTF. The CDR3 nucleotides read TGTGCCAGCACCCCGACAGGGGTATTCTACACCTTC.